This TCR beta chain came from a study of tumor and adjacent non-tumor tissue in lung cancer (dated by TCRdb to between 2018 and 2020). Regarding the complete study: The cohort included more than 9 adenocarcinoma, 2 squamous cell carcinoma and 1 small cell lung cancer patients. Bulk TCRbeta repertoires were compared between lung tumor tissue and matched distant non-tumor lung tissue obtained from over 13 lung cancer patients. TCRbeta CDR3 sequencing was performed on around 30 paired specimens, with one tumor sample and one normal lung sample collected per patient. The 15 enrolled patients, of whom 10 were men and 5 were women, were aged about 31 to 80 years and were diagnosed with TNM stage I to III disease. A total of fewer than 150 million productive TCRbeta reads were generated by sequencing, corresponding to an average of around 4 million reads per sample.

As to this clonotype: No antigen is known for it. Per-base quality was not reported, and no clone a single base away is much larger than it.

Libraries were made using multiplex PCR. These reads were obtained on an Illumina HiSeq 2500. Following protocols modified from ARM-PCR, the researchers constructed TCRbeta libraries through three rounds of nested PCR with primers (Table S4). Before sequencing, PCR products of 200-500 bp were excised from the gel and purified with the QIAquick gel extraction kit. Regarding the original processing steps: Trimmomatic was used to clean the reads, FLASH was used to merge the reads into complete CDR3 sequences, and MiTCR was used to assign the reads to V(D)J germline segments. Clonal diversity was computed as the inverse Simpson's index with VDJtools. In-frame sequences lacking a premature stop codon were counted as productive reads. TCRdb reran the public reads through fastp at Q25 and MiXCR, keeping productive beta chains. Each entry is one CDR3 protein sequence, shown with its most common DNA and genes. The V and J calls follow TCRdb's processing rather than the paper's. The sample table records approximately 120,000 distinct CDR3 sequences; around 75% of these occur just once. The ten largest clones take up 30% to 45% of the sample.

Including cysteine and phenylalanine, the CDR3 has 15 amino acids. The sequence is cut down to CDR3 DNA, 45 bases in frame from base 1. The germline V gene (reference sequence) gives CDR1 as DFQATT and CDR2 as SNEGSKA. V is clipped by 6 bases and J by 10 bases, and the sequence between their germline boundaries is 22 bases long. Bulk unsorted tissue served as the source for RNA extraction, and RNA quality was assessed using a NanoDrop ND-1000 and an Agilent 2100. All donors had newly diagnosed lung cancer, had not received prior chemotherapy, and were admitted for thoracic surgery in China between August and November 2014. Anyone who had undergone radiotherapy or chemotherapy before, or who had another cancer at the same time, was left out of the study. Surgical tissue pieces of about 1-2.3 cm3 were preserved in RNAlater solution and were kept at -80 degrees C until use. The full study reports these points: The cohort had only roughly 16 patients, and the authors noted that larger samples and more detailed clinical data are needed. Younger patients had significantly higher TCR diversity, and higher tumor TCR diversity was associated with shorter overall and disease-free survival. Tumor tissue showed significantly higher TCR diversity (inverse Simpson) than normal lung tissue, at about 410 vs 180 (P = 0.0075, Mann-Whitney U test). Because peripheral blood was not sequenced, blood TCRbeta repertoires in the lung cancer patients of the study were not examined. Neither the sequencing platform nor unique molecular identifiers are mentioned in the methods. In normal lung, the top 100 clones accounted for a significantly larger cumulative share of the repertoire than in tumor tissue.

The specimen was lung tumor tissue. The V and J genes are TRBV20-1 and TRBJ1-6, and the D gene may be TRBD1, 6 bases matching. The sequence came from a woman aged 60 to 75 with non-small cell lung cancer. The sequenced DNA is TGCAGTGCGCTAGGGCCGGGGGCAGACTTGTCACCCCTCCACTTT. Translated, it reads CSALGPGADLSPLHF.